One and the same sample provided the 8 T cell receptor beta chains below, sequenced in a study of blood T cell repertoires in COVID-19. Data came from immunoSEQ multiplex PCR; TCRdb stores just in-frame clones and leaves some out. The sample lists approximately 150,000 clones; more than 75% were seen once. What was sequenced was peripheral blood. All receptors come from a woman between 65 and 79 years old with acute or convalescent COVID-19.

This clone was counted only a few times. V and J are TRBV11-2 and TRBJ1-6; 9 bases fit TRBD1. V gave up 3 bases and J gave up 7 bases; unmatched junction bases: 10. Germline V CDR1 and CDR2: SGHAT, FQNNGV. There are 17 residues in the CDR3. CDR3 sequence reads: CASSLTLQGARNSPLHF. In DNA, the CDR3 is TGTGCCAGCAGCTTGACCCTACAGGGGGCTCGGAATTCACCCCTCCACTTT.

This rearrangement joins TRBV10-3 to TRBJ2-2; possible D gene TRBD2, 5 bases. This CDR3 comprises 14 residues. Germline CDR1 is ENHRY and CDR2 is SYGVKD. Trimming removed 9 bases from V and 4 bases from J, with 15 bases in between. CDR3 bases: TGTGCCATAAGACGAATAGGACTCACCGGGGAGCTGTTTTTT. Protein sequence: CAIRRIGLTGELFF.

This rearrangement joins TRBV19 to TRBJ2-1, with TRBD2 matching over 12 bases. V lost 8 bases and J lost 8; bases outside the gene matches: 7. The germline V gene encodes CDR1 LNHDA and CDR2 SQIVND (reference sequence). The CDR3 length is 14 residues. For the CDR3, the DNA is TGTGCCAGTTCTAGCGGGGGGGCCTCGGATGAGCAGTTCTTC. It yields the protein CASSSGGASDEQFF.

The chain carries TRBV3-1 (or the pseudogene TRBV3-2) and TRBJ2-1; TRBD2 aligns across 15 bases. The germline gives CDR1 LGHDT, CDR2 YNNKEL (reference sequence). V was pared by 5 bases and J by 1 base, with 12 bases of the junction left unmatched. The CDR3 runs 20 residues. The CDR3 is CASSASPGLAGGTSYNEQFF. CDR3 nucleotide sequence: TGTGCCAGCAGCGCCTCACCGGGACTAGCGGGAGGAACTTCCTACAATGAGCAGTTCTTC.

The chain employs TRBV14 and TRBJ1-1; D is unresolved. CDR3 size: 12 residues. Between the trimmed V and J ends, which lost 1 base and 11 bases, there was a span of 11 bases. Germline V gene lookup returns CDR1 SGHDN and CDR2 FVKESK. CDR3 protein: CASSQAKGRAFF. The CDR3 bases are TGTGCCAGCAGCCAAGCGAAAGGGAGGGCTTTCTTT.

The chain couples TRBV9 to TRBJ2-7; 10 bases agree with TRBD1. Germline assignment: CDR1 SGDLS and CDR2 YYNGEE. The J segment lost 4 bases and the V segment lost 0 bases, leaving 4 bases of the junction unmatched. The CDR3 has 15 residues. The CDR3 sequence is CASSVETGGQYEQYF. For the CDR3, the DNA is TGTGCCAGCAGCGTAGAGACAGGGGGCCAGTACGAGCAGTACTTC.

V is TRBV6-5 and J is TRBJ2-1, with 8 positions matching TRBD2. Trimming took 6 bases from V and 5 from J; bases not matched to a gene: 9. The CDR3 is 15 amino acids. Per germline, CDR1 MNHEY and CDR2 SVGAGI. CDR3 region: CASSSRLANNNEQFF. Written as DNA, the CDR3 is TGTGCCAGCAGCTCCCGACTAGCGAATAACAATGAGCAGTTCTTC.

The J gene is TRBJ1-2, the V gene TRBV9, with D possibly matching TRBD1 (5 bases). Deletions cut 0 bases from V and 7 bases from J, with 25 bases between. This CDR3 region has 18 residues. Per the germline V gene, CDR1 is SGDLS and CDR2 is YYNGEE. CDR3 nucleotide sequence: TGTGCCAGCAGCGTAGCTCCTGGCCTCCGGGACTGGGGTCCTGGCTACACCTTC. Protein sequence: CASSVAPGLRDWGPGYTF. The full variable domain, rest sourced from reference TRBV9 and TRBJ1-2, is DSGVTQTPKHLITATGQRVTLRCSPRSGDLSVYWYQQSLDQGLQFLIQYYNGEERAKGNILERFSAQQFPDLHSELNLSSLELGDSALYFCASSVAPGLRDWGPGYTFGSGTRLTVV.